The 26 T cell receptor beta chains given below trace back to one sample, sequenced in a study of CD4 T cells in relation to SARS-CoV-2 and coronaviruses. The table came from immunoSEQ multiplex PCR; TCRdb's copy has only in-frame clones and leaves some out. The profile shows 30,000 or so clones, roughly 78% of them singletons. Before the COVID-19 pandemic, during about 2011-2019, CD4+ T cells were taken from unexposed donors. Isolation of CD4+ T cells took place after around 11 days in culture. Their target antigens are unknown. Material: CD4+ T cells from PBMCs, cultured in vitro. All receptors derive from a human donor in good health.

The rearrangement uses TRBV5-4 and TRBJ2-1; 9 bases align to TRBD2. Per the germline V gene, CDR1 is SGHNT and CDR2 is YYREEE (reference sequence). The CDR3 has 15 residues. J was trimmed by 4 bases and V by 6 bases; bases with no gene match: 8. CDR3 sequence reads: CASKAGGMNYNEQFF. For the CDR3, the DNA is TGTGCCAGCAAAGCGGGGGGAATGAATTACAATGAGCAGTTCTTC.

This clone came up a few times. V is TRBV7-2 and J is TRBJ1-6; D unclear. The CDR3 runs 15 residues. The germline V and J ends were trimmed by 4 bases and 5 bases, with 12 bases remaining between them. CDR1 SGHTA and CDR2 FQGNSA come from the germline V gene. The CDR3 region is CASSWTTQNNSPLHF. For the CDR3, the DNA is TGTGCCAGCAGCTGGACGACCCAAAATAATTCACCCCTCCACTTT.

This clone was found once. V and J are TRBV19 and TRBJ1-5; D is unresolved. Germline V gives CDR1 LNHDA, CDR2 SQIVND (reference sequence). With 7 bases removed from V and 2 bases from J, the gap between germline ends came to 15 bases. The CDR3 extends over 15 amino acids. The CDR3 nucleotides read TGTGCCAGTATTCCCCGGGGTGGAGGCAATCAGCCCCAGCATTTT. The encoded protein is CASIPRGGGNQPQHF.

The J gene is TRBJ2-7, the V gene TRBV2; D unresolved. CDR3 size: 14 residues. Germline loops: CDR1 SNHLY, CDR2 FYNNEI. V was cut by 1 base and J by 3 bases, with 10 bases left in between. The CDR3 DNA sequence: TGTGCCAGCAGTGAAGAGACTGCGAACTACGAGCAGTACTTC. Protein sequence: CASSEETANYEQYF.

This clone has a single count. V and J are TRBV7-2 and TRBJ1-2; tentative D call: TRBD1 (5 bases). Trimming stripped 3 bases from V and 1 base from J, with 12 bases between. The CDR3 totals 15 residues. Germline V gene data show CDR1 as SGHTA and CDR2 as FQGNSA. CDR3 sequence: CASSLQGQNNYGYTF. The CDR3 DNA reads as TGTGCCAGCAGCTTGCAGGGCCAGAATAACTATGGCTACACCTTC.

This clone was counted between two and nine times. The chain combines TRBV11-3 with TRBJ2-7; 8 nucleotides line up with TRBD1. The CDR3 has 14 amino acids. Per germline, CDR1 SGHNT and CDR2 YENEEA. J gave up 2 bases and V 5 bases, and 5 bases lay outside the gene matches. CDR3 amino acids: CASSAGTGPYEQYF. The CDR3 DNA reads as TGTGCCAGCAGCGCCGGGACAGGACCCTACGAGCAGTACTTC.

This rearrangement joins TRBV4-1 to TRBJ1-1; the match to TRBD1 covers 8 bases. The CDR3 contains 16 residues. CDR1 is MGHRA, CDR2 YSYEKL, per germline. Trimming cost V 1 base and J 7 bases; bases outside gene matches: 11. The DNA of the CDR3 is TGCGCCAGCAGCCAAGGCCTTGCCAGGGGGCCTGTTGAAGCTTTCTTT. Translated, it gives CASSQGLARGPVEAFF.

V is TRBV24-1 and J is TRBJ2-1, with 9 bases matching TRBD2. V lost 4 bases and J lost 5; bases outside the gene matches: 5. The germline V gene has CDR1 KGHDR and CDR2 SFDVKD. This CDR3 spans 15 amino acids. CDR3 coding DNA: TGTGCCACCAGTGACGGCGGGAGGGCTGACAATGAGCAGTTCTTC. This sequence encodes CATSDGGRADNEQFF.

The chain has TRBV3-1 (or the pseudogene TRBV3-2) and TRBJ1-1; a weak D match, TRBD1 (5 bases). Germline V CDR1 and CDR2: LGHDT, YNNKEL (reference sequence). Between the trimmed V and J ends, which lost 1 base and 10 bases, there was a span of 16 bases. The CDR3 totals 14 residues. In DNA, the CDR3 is TGTGCCAGCAGCCAAGGGGGTCGGGGGTCGGTAGCTTTCTTT. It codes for CASSQGGRGSVAFF.

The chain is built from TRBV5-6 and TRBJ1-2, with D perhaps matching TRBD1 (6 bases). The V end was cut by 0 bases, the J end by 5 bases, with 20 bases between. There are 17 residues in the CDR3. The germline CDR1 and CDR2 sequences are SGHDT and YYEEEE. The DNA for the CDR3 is TGTGCCAGCAGCTTGGTATCAGGTACGGGGGCTAGATATGGCTACACCTTC. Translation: CASSLVSGTGARYGYTF.

For the CDR3, the DNA is TGTGCCAGCAGTAACCGGGACAGGGGGTTGGGGGAGCAGTTCTTC. Protein sequence: CASSNRDRGLGEQFF. The chain joins TRBV6-5 to TRBJ2-1; 11 positions match TRBD1. From germline, CDR1 is MNHEY and CDR2 SVGAGI. The length of the CDR3 is 15 residues. J gave up 10 bases and V 5 bases, and 10 bases lay outside the gene matches.

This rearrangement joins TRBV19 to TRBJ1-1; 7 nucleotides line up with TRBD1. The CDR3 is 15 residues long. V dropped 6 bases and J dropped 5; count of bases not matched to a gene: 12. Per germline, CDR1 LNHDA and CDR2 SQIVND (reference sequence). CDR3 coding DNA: TGTGCCAGTAGATATTCGGGAGGGGGCCGGACTGAAGCTTTCTTT. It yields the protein CASRYSGGGRTEAFF.

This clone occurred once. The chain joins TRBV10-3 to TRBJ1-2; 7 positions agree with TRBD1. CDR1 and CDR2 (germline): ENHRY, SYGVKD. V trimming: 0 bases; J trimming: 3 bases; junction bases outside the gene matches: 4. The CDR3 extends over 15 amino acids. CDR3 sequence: CAISESVTGHYGYTF. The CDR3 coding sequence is TGTGCCATCAGTGAGTCAGTGACAGGGCACTATGGCTACACCTTC.

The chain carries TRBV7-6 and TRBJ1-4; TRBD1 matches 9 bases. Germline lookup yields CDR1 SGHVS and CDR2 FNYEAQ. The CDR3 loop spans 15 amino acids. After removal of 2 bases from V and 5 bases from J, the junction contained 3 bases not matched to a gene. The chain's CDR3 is CASSLSTGGNEKLFF. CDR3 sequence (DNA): TGTGCCAGCAGCTTATCGACAGGGGGAAATGAAAAACTGTTTTTT.

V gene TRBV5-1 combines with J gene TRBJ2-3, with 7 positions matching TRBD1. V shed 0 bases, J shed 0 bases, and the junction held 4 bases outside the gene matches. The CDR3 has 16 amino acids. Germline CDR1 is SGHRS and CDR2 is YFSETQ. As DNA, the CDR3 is TGCGCCAGCAGCTTGGACAGGGGCACTAGCACAGATACGCAGTATTTT. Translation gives CASSLDRGTSTDTQYF.

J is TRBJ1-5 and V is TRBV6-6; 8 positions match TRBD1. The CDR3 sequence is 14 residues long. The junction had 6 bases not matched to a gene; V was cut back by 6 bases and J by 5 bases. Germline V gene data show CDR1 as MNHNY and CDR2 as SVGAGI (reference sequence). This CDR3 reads CASRPGQGYQPQHF. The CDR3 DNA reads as TGTGCCAGCAGGCCCGGACAGGGTTATCAGCCCCAGCATTTT.

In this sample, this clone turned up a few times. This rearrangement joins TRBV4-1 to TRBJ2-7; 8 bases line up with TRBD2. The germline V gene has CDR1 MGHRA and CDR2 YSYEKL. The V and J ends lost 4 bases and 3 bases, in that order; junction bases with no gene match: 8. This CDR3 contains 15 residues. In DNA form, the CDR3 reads TGCGCCAGCAGCCTCACTGGGACTAGTGACTACGAGCAGTACTTC. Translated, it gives CASSLTGTSDYEQYF.

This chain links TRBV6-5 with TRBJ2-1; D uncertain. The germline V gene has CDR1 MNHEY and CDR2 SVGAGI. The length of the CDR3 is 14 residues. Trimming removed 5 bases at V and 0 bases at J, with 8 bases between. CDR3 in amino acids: CASSRTDSYNEQFF. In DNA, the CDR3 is TGTGCCAGCAGTAGGACGGACTCCTACAATGAGCAGTTCTTC.

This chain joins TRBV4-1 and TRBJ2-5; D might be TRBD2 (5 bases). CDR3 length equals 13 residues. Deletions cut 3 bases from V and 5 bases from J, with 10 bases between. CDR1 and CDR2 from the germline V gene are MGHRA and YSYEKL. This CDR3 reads CASSHPGLETQYF. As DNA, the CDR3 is TGCGCCAGCAGCCATCCGGGGTTGGAGACCCAGTACTTC.

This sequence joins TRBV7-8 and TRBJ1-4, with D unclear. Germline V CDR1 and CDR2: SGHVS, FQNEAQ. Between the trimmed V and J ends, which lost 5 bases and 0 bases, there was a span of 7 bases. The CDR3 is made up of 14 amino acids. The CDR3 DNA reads TGTGCCAGCAGCCTACTAGCAACTAATGAAAAACTGTTTTTT. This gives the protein CASSLLATNEKLFF.

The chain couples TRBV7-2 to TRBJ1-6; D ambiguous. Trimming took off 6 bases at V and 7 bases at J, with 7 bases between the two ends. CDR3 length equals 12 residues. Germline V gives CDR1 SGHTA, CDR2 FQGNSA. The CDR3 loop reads CASSPVNSPLHF. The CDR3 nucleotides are TGTGCCAGCAGTCCGGTCAATTCACCCCTCCACTTT.

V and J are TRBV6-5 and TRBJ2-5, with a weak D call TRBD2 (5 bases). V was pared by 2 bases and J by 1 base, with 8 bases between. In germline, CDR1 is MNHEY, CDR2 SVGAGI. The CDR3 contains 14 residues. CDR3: CASSYVSGQETQYF. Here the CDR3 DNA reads TGTGCCAGCAGTTACGTAAGCGGCCAAGAGACCCAGTACTTC.

CDR3 protein: CAILPAGGSGANVLTF. The CDR3, as DNA: TGTGCCATCTTACCAGCAGGGGGCTCTGGGGCCAACGTCCTGACTTTC. This sequence joins TRBV10-3 and TRBJ2-6; 7 bases match TRBD1. The CDR3 is made up of 16 amino acids. V dropped 8 bases and J dropped 0; count of bases not matched to a gene: 7. Germline CDR1 and CDR2: ENHRY and SYGVKD.

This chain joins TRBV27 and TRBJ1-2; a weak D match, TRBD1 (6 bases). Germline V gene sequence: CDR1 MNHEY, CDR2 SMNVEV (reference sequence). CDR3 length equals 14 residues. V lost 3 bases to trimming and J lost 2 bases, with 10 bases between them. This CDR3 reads CASSFLTGNYGYTF. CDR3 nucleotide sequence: TGTGCCAGCAGTTTTCTCACAGGGAACTATGGCTACACCTTC.

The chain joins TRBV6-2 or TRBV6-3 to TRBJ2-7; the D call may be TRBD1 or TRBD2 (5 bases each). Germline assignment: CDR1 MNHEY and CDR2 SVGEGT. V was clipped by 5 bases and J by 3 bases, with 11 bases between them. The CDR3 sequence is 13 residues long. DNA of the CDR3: TGTGCCAGCAGTCGGGACGGTAACTACGAGCAGTACTTC. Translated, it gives CASSRDGNYEQYF.

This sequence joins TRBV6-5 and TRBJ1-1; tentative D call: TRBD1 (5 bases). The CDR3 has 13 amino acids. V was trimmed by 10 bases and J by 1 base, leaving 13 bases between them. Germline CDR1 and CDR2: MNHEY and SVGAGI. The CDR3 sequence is CATSGGRNTEAFF. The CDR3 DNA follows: TGTGCCACCTCCGGGGGGAGGAACACTGAAGCTTTCTTT.